This T cell receptor (beta chain) was recorded in a study of blood T cell repertoires in COVID-19. Study details: T cells, B-cell-depleted T cells, or PBMCs provided the cDNA or gDNA that served as material.

With 4 bases clipped from V and 1 base from J, the junction kept 5 bases outside the gene matches. This CDR3 has 15 amino acids. Data came from immunoSEQ multiplex PCR; TCRdb stores just in-frame clones and leaves some out. This table has over 70,000 clones, roughly 86% appearing once. The sequence was obtained from a man between 60 and 75 years old with acute or convalescent COVID-19. Sample: peripheral blood. V usage is TRBV23-1 and J usage is TRBJ2-3, with 7 bases lining up with TRBD1. TRBV23-1 is classed as an ORF, of uncertain function. CDR3 sequence reads: CASSLTGERTDTQYF. In nucleotides, the CDR3 is TGCGCCAGCAGTCTTACAGGGGAGCGCACAGATACGCAGTATTTT.